A single sample gave rise to the 10 T cell receptor beta chains below, sequenced in a study of blood T cell repertoires in COVID-19. Some clones are missing from TCRdb's copy, which holds only in-frame ones; the method was immunoSEQ multiplex PCR. The repertoire consists of around 270,000 clones, with about 87% occurring once and the leading ten covering 5.2%. Sequenced input: peripheral blood. The receptors were gathered from a woman aged 60-70 years with COVID-19, enrolled during active disease.

The V gene is TRBV6-2 or TRBV6-3, the J gene TRBJ1-5; 9 nucleotides align to TRBD1. The CDR3 has 15 residues. Unmatched junction bases numbered 5, after V lost 2 bases and J lost 6 bases. Per the germline V gene, CDR1 is MNHEY and CDR2 is SVGEGT. The CDR3 sequence: CASSYDNRGRQPQHF. The CDR3, as DNA: TGTGCCAGCAGTTACGATAACAGGGGGCGTCAGCCCCAGCATTTT.

This chain connects TRBV13 to TRBJ1-1, with TRBD1 as a possible D gene (6 bases). Trimming left V 6 bases short and J 5 bases short, with 16 bases between. Germline assignment: CDR1 PRHDT and CDR2 FYEKMQ (reference sequence). This CDR3 has 14 amino acids. CDR3 nucleotides: TGTGCCAGCAGAACTGGGGGGGCGGGGACTGAAGCTTTCTTT. Its translation is CASRTGGAGTEAFF.

Only a few counts were recorded for this clone. The V gene is TRBV6-5, the J gene TRBJ1-4; 8 nucleotides align to TRBD1. The germline V gene has CDR1 MNHEY and CDR2 SVGAGI. The junction had 8 bases not matched to a gene; V was cut back by 6 bases and J by 5 bases. The CDR3 spans 15 residues. The chain's CDR3 is CASRRATGANEKLFF. For the CDR3, the DNA is TGTGCCAGCAGACGAGCGACAGGGGCAAATGAAAAACTGTTTTTT.

The chain links TRBV11-2 to TRBJ2-2; 10 nucleotides agree with TRBD2. The CDR3 has 17 amino acids. V shed 1 base and J 3 bases; nucleotides not matched to a gene: 5. Germline V CDR1 and CDR2: SGHAT, FQNNGV. The CDR3 is CASSLVHLAGDTGELFF. The CDR3 region has the DNA TGTGCCAGCAGCTTAGTCCATCTAGCGGGAGACACCGGGGAGCTGTTTTTT.

V is TRBV19 and J is TRBJ2-2; 11 bases are a match to TRBD2. The CDR3 is 16 residues long. Trimming took 8 bases from V and 4 from J; bases not matched to a gene: 9. From germline, CDR1 is LNHDA and CDR2 SQIVND (reference sequence). CDR3 nucleotides: TGTGCCAGTTTCCTTACTAGCGGGAGAATCACCGGGGAGCTGTTTTTT. This codes for CASFLTSGRITGELFF.

This clone has only a few counts. V usage is TRBV6-5 and J usage is TRBJ1-5, with TRBD1 identical over 9 bases. The CDR3 consists of 13 residues. The junction had 6 bases not matched to a gene; V was cut back by 8 bases and J by 7 bases. The germline V gene encodes CDR1 MNHEY and CDR2 SVGAGI. The CDR3 nucleotides read TGTGCCAGCGGGGGACAGGGTAACCAGCCCCAGCATTTT. This translates into CASGGQGNQPQHF.

This clone was picked up a small number of times. The chain links TRBV14 to TRBJ1-2, with TRBD1 matching over 8 bases. Germline V lookup: CDR1 SGHDN, CDR2 FVKESK. The ends lost 3 bases at V and 2 bases at J; junction bases unmatched: 8. The CDR3 covers 16 residues. CDR3 loop: CASSHRSTGANYGYTF. The DNA for the CDR3 is TGTGCCAGCAGCCACCGCTCGACAGGGGCCAACTATGGCTACACCTTC.

This clone has just one count. V and J are TRBV28 and TRBJ2-7; 7 nucleotides agree with TRBD2. J gave up 2 bases and V 5 bases, and 6 bases lay outside the gene matches. There are 14 residues in the CDR3. Germline values: CDR1 MDHEN, CDR2 SYDVKM. The CDR3 sequence is CASSRAGITYEQYF. The CDR3 DNA reads TGTGCCAGCAGTCGAGCGGGGATCACCTACGAGCAGTACTTC.

The chain couples TRBV5-1 to TRBJ2-1; 7 nucleotides align to TRBD1. Per germline, CDR1 SGHRS and CDR2 YFSETQ. V gave up 2 bases and J gave up 5 bases; unmatched junction bases: 10. The CDR3 loop spans 16 amino acids. The CDR3 loop reads CASSLGYATGHNEQFF. The CDR3 bases are TGCGCCAGCAGCTTAGGGTACGCGACAGGGCACAATGAGCAGTTCTTC.

This chain connects TRBV14 to TRBJ2-1, with 8 positions matching TRBD2. J lost 6 bases, V lost 1 base, and 8 bases had no gene match. The CDR3 contains 16 residues. Germline CDR1 reads SGHDN; CDR2 reads FVKESK. The CDR3, as DNA: TGTGCCAGCAGCCAAGTGGGGACTAGAGGCTCCAATGAGCAGTTCTTC. This sequence encodes CASSQVGTRGSNEQFF.